The TCR beta chain described here comes from a study of PD-1 blockade in classical Hodgkin lymphoma. Concerning this clone itself: Its specificity is not known.

All patients relapsed after autologous stem cell transplantation, and brentuximab vedotin exposure varied. TCRdb keeps only in-frame clones here, not all; method: immunoSEQ multiplex PCR. This sample has some 23,000 clones, with more than 60% found just once. The CDR3 is 16 amino acids. The V gene's germline CDR1 is LGHNA and CDR2 YNFKEQ. Trimming removed 1 base from V and 6 bases from J, with 19 bases in between. General study points: Significantly greater TCR diversity emerged by C4D1 in CD4+ cells but not CD8+ cells.

Sequenced here: peripheral blood mononuclear cells (PBMCs), sampled before the second cycle of nivolumab. The sequence was obtained from a human donor with classical Hodgkin lymphoma. The chain carries TRBV4-2 and TRBJ2-7; perhaps D is TRBD1 or TRBD2 (6 bases each). The CDR3 DNA reads TGTGCCAGCAGCCAAGGGGGGGCTAGCCGGGATGGCGAGCAGTACTTC. Translation gives CASSQGGASRDGEQYF.